This T cell receptor beta chain was sequenced in a study of T-cell reconstitution after alpha-beta-depleted transplantation in children. Per the germline V gene, CDR1 is SEHNR and CDR2 is FQNEAQ (reference sequence). The CDR3 length is 16 residues. V shed 6 bases and J 7 bases; nucleotides not matched to a gene: 15. Findings and caveats of the study: Recipient T cells and thymic progenitors that survived were the source of the high TCRbeta diversity seen at day 60 in some patients. Reportedly, roughly two months post-transplant, alpha-beta T cells arose from several hundred expanded graft clones. The main origin of T-cell counts and diversity one year after transplant was newly produced T cells.

This clonotype was seen only a few times. Its antigen is unknown. As it was prepared, the TCRbeta library received unique molecular identifiers. Via MiXCR, TCRdb re-called the PCR reads, giving one row per CDR3 protein. The data show approximately 220,000 distinct CDR3 sequences, over 15% seen once. This clonotype originated in a male patient between 2 and 15 years old who had a stem cell transplant for acute lymphoblastic leukemia, so the T cells may come from the graft donor. The input for sequencing was PBMCs, mostly from graft donor cells, taken 360 days after TCRalphabeta/CD19-depleted stem cell transplant. This chain uses TRBV7-9 with TRBJ2-7; 10 nucleotides line up with TRBD1. CDR3 in DNA: TGTGCCAGCAGAGCTCGGGACAGGGGCCGTTTGGGGGAGCAGTACTTC. This sequence encodes CASRARDRGRLGEQYF.